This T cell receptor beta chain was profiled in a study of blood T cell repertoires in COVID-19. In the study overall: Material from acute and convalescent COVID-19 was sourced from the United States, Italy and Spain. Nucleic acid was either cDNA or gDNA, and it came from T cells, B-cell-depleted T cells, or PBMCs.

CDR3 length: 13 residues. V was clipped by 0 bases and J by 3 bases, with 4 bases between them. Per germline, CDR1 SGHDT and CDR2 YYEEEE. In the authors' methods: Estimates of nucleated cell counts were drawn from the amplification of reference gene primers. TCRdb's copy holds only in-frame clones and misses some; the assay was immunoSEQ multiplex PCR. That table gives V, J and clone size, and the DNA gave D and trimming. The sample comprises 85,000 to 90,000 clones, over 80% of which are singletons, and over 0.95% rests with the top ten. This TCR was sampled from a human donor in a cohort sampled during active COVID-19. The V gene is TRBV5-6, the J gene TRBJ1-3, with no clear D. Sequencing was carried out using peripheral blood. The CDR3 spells CASSLGIGNTIYF. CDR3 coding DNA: TGTGCCAGCAGCTTGGGTATTGGAAACACCATATATTTT. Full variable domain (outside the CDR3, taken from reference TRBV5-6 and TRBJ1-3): DAGVTQSPTHLIKTRGQQVTLRCSPKSGHDTVSWYQQALGQGPQFIFQYYEEEERQRGNFPDRFSGHQFPNYSSELNVNALLLGDSALYLCASSLGIGNTIYFGEGSWLTVV.